This T cell receptor (beta chain) was identified during a study of control samples from healthy donors and cancer patients. Clones were sequenced by immunoSEQ multiplex PCR, and TCRdb holds only the in-frame ones, with some missing. Of roughly 3,500 clones listed, around three quarters are singletons. The J segment lost 3 bases and the V segment lost 2 bases, leaving 4 bases of the junction unmatched. Germline-derived CDR1 and CDR2 are KGHSH and LQKENI. The CDR3 contains 15 residues. V is TRBV18 and J is TRBJ2-7; 10 positions agree with TRBD2. This sequence was found in a female donor with melanoma. Sequencing was carried out using formalin-fixed, paraffin-embedded tissue. Written as DNA, the CDR3 is TGTGCCAGCTCACCAACTAGCGGGATGAACTACGAGCAGTACTTC. Amino acid sequence: CASSPTSGMNYEQYF.